One and the same sample provided the 29 T cell receptor beta chains below, sequenced in a study of prognosis after radiotherapy for stage I lung cancer. The TCR beta CDR3 region was amplified from genomic DNA, with two rounds of multiplex PCR being used for the amplification. First-round PCR, the initial amplification, used primers specific to each TRBV and TRBJ gene. TCRdb re-analysed the multiplex PCR reads in MiXCR, keeping a single row per CDR3 protein. The table records about 30,000 distinct CDR3 sequences, roughly 31% of them present only once. The sample was PBMCs, taken before or after stereotactic body radiation therapy (not recorded which). The receptors shown here come from a donor aged 50 or older with non-small cell lung cancer.

The V and J genes are TRBV5-8 and TRBJ2-7, with 9 bases aligning to TRBD1. The junction had 1 base not matched to a gene; V was cut back by 0 bases and J by 0 bases. Germline V gives CDR1 SGHTS, CDR2 YDEGEE. The CDR3 spans 15 residues. CDR3 nucleotides: TGTGCCAGCAGCTTGGGGGGACAGGGCTCCTACGAGCAGTACTTC. It yields the protein CASSLGGQGSYEQYF.

For this clonotype: Its ends do not fully match the called genes, so a read error is possible. The rearrangement joins TRBV27 to TRBJ1-5; D ambiguous. Per germline, CDR1 MNHEY and CDR2 SMNVEV (reference sequence). The CDR3 sequence is 15 residues long. The CDR3 DNA sequence: TGTGCCAGCGAAAGGTCGGATTATAGCAATCAGCCCCAACATTTT. Translated, it gives CASERSDYSNQPQHF.

V is TRBV10-3 and J is TRBJ2-3; TRBD2 aligns across 10 bases. V was pared by 6 bases and J by 0 bases, with 6 bases of the junction left unmatched. Germline CDR1 is ENHRY and CDR2 is SYGVKD. The CDR3 consists of 16 residues. The CDR3 nucleotides read TGTGCCATCAGCCCGGGACTAGCGCCCAGCACAGATACGCAGTATTTT. Its translation is CAISPGLAPSTDTQYF.

As concerns this clonotype: A read error likely explains this, since a far larger clone differs by one base. The V and J genes are TRBV6-2 or TRBV6-3 and TRBJ2-7; 7 positions agree with TRBD2. V was pared by 5 bases and J by 12 bases, with 13 bases of the junction left unmatched. This CDR3 region has 13 residues. The germline CDR1 and CDR2 sequences are MNHEY and SVGEGT. The CDR3 sequence: CASSPPGGCTLYF. DNA for the CDR3: TGTGCCAGCAGTCCTCCCGGGGGGTGTACCTTGTACTTC.

The sample holds many counts of this clonotype. The genes are TRBV4-2 and TRBJ1-1; 8 nucleotides align to TRBD1. Per germline, CDR1 LGHNA and CDR2 YNFKEQ. After removal of 0 bases from V and 0 bases from J, the junction contained 6 bases not matched to a gene. The CDR3 extends over 17 amino acids. The CDR3 nucleotides read TGTGCCAGCAGCCAAGATGTACAGGGGGGCTTGAACACTGAAGCTTTCTTT. Translation gives CASSQDVQGGLNTEAFF.

Concerning this clonotype: A far larger clone is just one base off, so this is likely a read error. In DNA, the CDR3 is TGTGCCAGCAGCGAAATCCTACACAATGAGCAGCTCTTC. This gives the protein CASSEILHNEQLF. The rearrangement uses TRBV6-4 and TRBJ2-1; no clear D. CDR1 and CDR2 from the germline V gene are MRHNA and SNTAGT. The CDR3 covers 13 residues.

This clonotype came up many times. The V and J genes are TRBV2 and TRBJ1-4; D is undetermined. The germline V and J ends were trimmed by 6 bases and 0 bases, with 8 bases remaining between them. This CDR3 has 14 residues. Germline V CDR1 and CDR2: SNHLY, FYNNEI. Written as DNA, the CDR3 is TGTGCCAGCAGGCCCTACGCAACTAATGAAAAACTGTTTTTT. It specifies CASRPYATNEKLFF.

Many counts were recorded for this clonotype. The rearrangement joins TRBV19 to TRBJ2-7; a possible D gene is TRBD2 (6 bases). The ends were cut back, 5 bases at V and 5 bases at J, with 13 bases in the middle. Germline CDR1 reads LNHDA; CDR2 reads SQIVND (reference sequence). This CDR3 spans 13 amino acids. CDR3 sequence (DNA): TGTGCCAGTAGTTGGGCGGGGTCCCACGAGCAGTACTTC. Translated, it gives CASSWAGSHEQYF.

Ten or more counts support this clonotype. The chain couples TRBV30 to TRBJ2-3, with 7 bases matching TRBD1. CDR1 and CDR2 from the germline V gene are GTSNPN and SVGIG (reference sequence). This CDR3 has 13 amino acids. Losses at the gene ends were 3 bases for V and 3 bases for J; bases not matched to a gene: 3. CDR3 in amino acids: CAWRNRGTDTQYF. CDR3 bases: TGTGCCTGGAGAAACAGGGGTACAGATACGCAGTATTTT.

Many counts were recorded for this clonotype. The chain recombines TRBV5-5 with TRBJ2-1; weak D call: TRBD2 (8 bases). V was shortened by 4 bases and J by 8 bases, with 19 bases between the two germline ends. The CDR3 is 15 residues long. Germline-derived CDR1 and CDR2 are SGHKS and YYEKEE (reference sequence). CDR3 sequence (DNA): TGTGCCAGCAGCGTGGGACTAGGGGGCCCCGATGAGCAGTTCTTC. Translation gives CASSVGLGGPDEQFF.

As for this clonotype: Given a much more abundant clone one base away, this may be a read error. The chain employs TRBV29-1 and TRBJ2-7; possibly TRBD1 or TRBD2 for D (5 bases each). Trimming left V 5 bases short and J 5 bases short, with 19 bases between. CDR1 and CDR2 (germline): SQVTM, ANQGSEA. The CDR3 loop spans 14 amino acids. CDR3 amino acids: CSVFRSGSSHEQYF. CDR3 bases: TGCAGCGTTTTTCGCTCAGGGAGTTCACACGAGCAGTACTTC.

This clonotype was observed many times. Here the CDR3 DNA reads TGTGCCAGCTCACCACGACAGGGGAAAAACATTCAGTACTTC. Its protein is CASSPRQGKNIQYF. V gene TRBV18 combines with J gene TRBJ2-4; 8 bases match TRBD1. The CDR3 spans 14 residues. Germline trimming cut 1 base from V and 4 bases from J; bases unmatched to any gene: 0. Germline V CDR1 and CDR2: KGHSH, LQKENI. The whole variable domain, filled in from reference TRBV18 and TRBJ2-4, reads NAGVMQNPRHLVRRRGQEARLRCSPMKGHSHVYWYRQLPEEGLKFMVYLQKENIIDESGMPKERFSAEFPKEGPSILRIQQVVRGDSAAYFCASSPRQGKNIQYFGAGTRLSVL.

This clonotype was found many times. J is TRBJ2-7 and V is TRBV6-1, with 12 positions matching TRBD2. The germline CDR1 and CDR2 sequences are MNHNS and SASEGT. The CDR3 totals 15 residues. V gave up 6 bases and J gave up 5 bases; unmatched junction bases: 8. The CDR3 is CASRRLAGVTHEQYF. For the CDR3, the DNA is TGTGCCAGCAGGAGACTAGCGGGGGTTACCCACGAGCAGTACTTC.

This clonotype was counted at least ten times. V gene TRBV3-1 combines with J gene TRBJ2-5; D remains unclear. The CDR3 consists of 13 residues. CDR1 and CDR2 from the germline V gene are LGHDT and YNNKEL (reference sequence). Trimming cost V 3 bases and J 0 bases, with 5 bases left between them. CDR3 amino acids: CASSQRYQETQYF. CDR3 in DNA: TGTGCCAGCAGCCAGAGATACCAAGAGACCCAGTACTTC.

At least ten counts were recorded for this clonotype. The V and J genes are TRBV10-3 and TRBJ2-1, with D unclear. The ends were cut back, 8 bases at V and 5 bases at J, with 7 bases in the middle. Germline CDR1 reads ENHRY; CDR2 reads SYGVKD. The CDR3 has 11 amino acids. CDR3 DNA sequence: TGTGCCATCGAGGTAAACAATGAGCAGTTCTTC. The encoded protein is CAIEVNNEQFF.

This clonotype was counted only a few times. The chain recombines TRBV20-1 with TRBJ2-1; 8 bases align to TRBD2. The CDR3 has 16 residues. The germline V gene has CDR1 DFQATT and CDR2 SNEGSKA (reference sequence). After removal of 0 bases from V and 6 bases from J, the junction contained 10 bases not matched to a gene. The CDR3 bases are TGCAGTGCTAGAGATCCCAGCGGGAGTATATCCAATGAGCAGTTCTTC. It translates to CSARDPSGSISNEQFF.

This clonotype was detected ten times or more. The chain recombines TRBV9 with TRBJ1-5; D is ambiguous. There are 12 residues in the CDR3. Trimming removed 0 bases from V and 4 bases from J, with 2 bases in between. Per the germline V gene, CDR1 is SGDLS and CDR2 is YYNGEE. This chain's CDR3 is CASSVENQPQHF. In DNA, the CDR3 is TGTGCCAGCAGCGTAGAGAATCAGCCCCAGCATTTT.

This sequence joins TRBV5-6 and TRBJ1-1, with D possibly matching TRBD1 (5 bases). V lost 0 bases, J lost 9 bases, and 6 bases lay in between. CDR1 and CDR2 (germline): SGHDT, YYEEEE. This CDR3 has 11 residues. In DNA, the CDR3 is TGTGCCAGCAGCTTGGGACAGAAAGCTTTCTTT. It translates to CASSLGQKAFF. The full variable domain, with the rest looked up from reference TRBV5-6 and TRBJ1-1, is DAGVTQSPTHLIKTRGQQVTLRCSPKSGHDTVSWYQQALGQGPQFIFQYYEEEERQRGNFPDRFSGHQFPNYSSELNVNALLLGDSALYLCASSLGQKAFFGQGTRLTVV.

Concerning this clonotype itself: A far larger clone lies a single base away; this is likely a read error. J is TRBJ1-4 and V is TRBV6-2 or TRBV6-3; maybe TRBD1 (6 bases). Germline-derived CDR1 and CDR2 are MNHEY and SVGEGT. V dropped 8 bases and J dropped 4 bases, with 14 bases sitting between them. The CDR3 totals 14 residues. This CDR3 reads CASCGSGVNEKLFF. The CDR3 coding sequence is TGTGCCAGCTGTGGTTCAGGGGTTAATGAAAAACTGTTTTTT.

A remark on this clonotype: Germline and junction disagree at one end, which may indicate a read error. The J gene is TRBJ2-2, the V gene TRBV11-1, with TRBD1 matching over 7 bases. Germline V gene lookup returns CDR1 SGHAT and CDR2 FQDESV (reference sequence). CDR3 length: 15 residues. The CDR3 spells CASEEGQANTGELVF. In nucleotides, the CDR3 is TGTGCCAGCGAAGAGGGGCAGGCGAACACAGGGGAGCTGGTTTTT. Full variable domain (rest looked up from reference TRBV11-1 and TRBJ2-2): EAEVAQSPRYKITEKSQAVAFWCDPISGHATLYWYRQILGQGPELLVQFQDESVVDDSQLPKDRFSAERLKGVDSTLKIQPAELGDSAMYLCASEEGQANTGELVFGEGSRLTVL.

This clonotype was seen ten or more times. This chain links TRBV5-4 with TRBJ2-5; D not resolved. V gave up 2 bases and J gave up 6 bases, with 14 bases separating them. CDR3 length equals 14 residues. Germline V lookup: CDR1 SGHNT, CDR2 YYREEE (reference sequence). The CDR3 loop reads CASSFSGATQTQYF. The CDR3 DNA sequence: TGTGCCAGCAGCTTTTCAGGTGCGACCCAGACCCAGTACTTC. Drawing the rest from reference TRBV5-4 and TRBJ2-5, the complete variable domain is ETGVTQSPTHLIKTRGQQVTLRCSSQSGHNTVSWYQQALGQGPQFIFQYYREEENGRGNFPPRFSGLQFPNYSSELNVNALELDDSALYLCASSFSGATQTQYFGPGTRLLVL.

V is TRBV2 and J is TRBJ2-5, with 9 bases aligning to TRBD2. Trimming at V came to 3 bases and at J to 9 bases, leaving 5 bases not matched to a gene. CDR3 length: 13 amino acids. CDR1 is SNHLY, CDR2 FYNNEI, per germline. This CDR3 reads CASSDAEREAQYF. DNA of the CDR3: TGTGCCAGCAGTGATGCAGAGCGGGAGGCCCAGTACTTC.

This clonotype was observed at least ten times. J is TRBJ1-5 and V is TRBV27, with D unresolved. Trimming left V 3 bases short and J 1 base short, with 10 bases between. Germline V CDR1 and CDR2: MNHEY, SMNVEV (reference sequence). The CDR3 spans 15 residues. CDR3 sequence: CASSLLAGSNQPQHF. CDR3 sequence (DNA): TGTGCCAGCAGTTTGCTTGCGGGGAGCAATCAGCCCCAGCATTTT.

As for this clonotype: At one boundary the junction diverges from the germline segment, which might be a read error. V is TRBV6-6 and J is TRBJ2-7; no clear D gene. CDR3 length equals 15 residues. CDR1 MNHNY and CDR2 SVGAGI come from the germline V gene (reference sequence). CDR3 region: CASSYSFDSAYERYF. CDR3 coding DNA: TGTGCCAGCAGTTACTCGTTCGACTCTGCCTACGAGCGGTACTTC.

The chain joins TRBV27 to TRBJ2-1; 8 bases map to TRBD2. From germline, CDR1 is MNHEY and CDR2 SMNVEV (reference sequence). The CDR3 covers 15 residues. The DNA for the CDR3 is TGTGAAAGCAGTTTAGGAGCGGGAGTTAGAAATGAGCAGTTCTTC. It is translated as CESSLGAGVRNEQFF.

This clonotype was observed many times. The V call is TRBV25-1, the J call TRBJ2-5; D not resolved. This CDR3 spans 11 amino acids. V dropped 3 bases and J dropped 5 bases, with 4 bases sitting between them. Looked up from germline, CDR1 is MGHDK and CDR2 is SYGVNS. The CDR3 region is CASSEVETQYF. In DNA, the CDR3 is TGTGCCAGCAGTGAGGTGGAGACCCAGTACTTC.

The chain links TRBV2 to TRBJ2-3; the match to TRBD2 covers 7 bases. The CDR3 extends over 14 amino acids. Germline assignment: CDR1 SNHLY and CDR2 FYNNEI. Losses at the gene ends were 4 bases for V and 4 bases for J; bases not matched to a gene: 5. The CDR3, as DNA: TGTGCCAGCAGTGCCCGGGCGGGGGCAGATACGCAGTATTTT. As protein: CASSARAGADTQYF.

A word on this clonotype: At one end, the junction sequence differs from germline, possibly due to a read error. The chain uses TRBV6-2 or TRBV6-3 and TRBJ1-6; D is unresolved. Germline V gene sequence: CDR1 MNHEY, CDR2 SVGEGT. The CDR3 extends over 17 amino acids. CDR3 DNA: TGTGCCAGCAGTGGCCCCGCGATGGCATGGGGTAATTCACCCCTCTACTTT. As protein: CASSGPAMAWGNSPLYF.

This clonotype was observed a few times. A read error may be the cause here, since a much bigger clone is one base away. This chain joins TRBV6-2 or TRBV6-3 and TRBJ1-2; D is possibly TRBD1 (5 bases). CDR3 length: 15 amino acids. Germline CDR1 and CDR2: MNHEY and SVGEGT. The CDR3 DNA follows: TGTGCCAGCAGTCCCCGGGGCCCCACCTTCTATGGCTGCACCTTC. Translation: CASSPRGPTFYGCTF.